Presented here are 25 T cell receptor beta chains from one specimen sequenced in a study of shared clonotypes between healthy human individuals (TCRdb year 2020). The library was built by means of the immunoSEQ multiplex PCR assay. This immuneACCESS table, as held by TCRdb, lists in-frame sequences with V and J called but not all clones. Of the missing ones, under half trace to an unresolved V gene in checked studies; the others have no known cause. Present in this sample are some 2.4 million clones, over 85% of which were seen just once. Around 0.4% of the sample rests with the top ten. Sequenced input: naive CD4+ T cells from PBMCs. The cell subset or site label here, explained by the study, means: CD45RA+ positively selected. The receptors here all came from a man younger than 35 in good health. Some clones in this sample may be carry-over from other donors' samples.

The chain uses TRBV10-3 and TRBJ2-3; possibly TRBD1 for D (5 bases). The V end was cut by 0 bases, the J end by 4 bases, with 14 bases between. The CDR3 is 16 amino acids. CDR1 is ENHRY, CDR2 SYGVKD, per germline. CDR3 loop: CAISESSVRVSDTQYF. In nucleotides, the CDR3 is TGTGCCATCAGTGAGTCTTCGGTCAGGGTTTCAGATACGCAGTATTTT.

With respect to this clone: Other DNA variants within this sample encode the same CDR3. CDR3 DNA: TGTGCCAGCAGCTTAGTACTAGCGGGAGATACGCAGTATTTT. Translated: CASSLVLAGDTQYF. J is TRBJ2-3 and V is TRBV7-2, with 9 bases lining up with TRBD2. Germline trimming cut 1 base from V and 5 bases from J; bases unmatched to any gene: 1. The CDR3 covers 14 residues. Germline V gene data show CDR1 as SGHTA and CDR2 as FQGNSA.

The J gene is TRBJ2-7, the V gene TRBV15; D ambiguous. With 1 base removed from V and 2 bases from J, the gap between germline ends came to 12 bases. The CDR3 extends over 15 amino acids. CDR1 and CDR2 from the germline V gene are LNHNV and YYDKDF (reference sequence). The CDR3 DNA reads as TGTGCCACCAGCAGAGCCCAAGGTACGCCCTACGAGCAGTACTTC. The encoded protein is CATSRAQGTPYEQYF.

The chain couples TRBV18 to TRBJ2-1; D is unresolved. Germline V gene data show CDR1 as KGHSH and CDR2 as LQKENI. V lost 1 base, J lost 0 bases, and 7 bases lay in between. The CDR3 covers 15 residues. The CDR3 coding sequence is TGTGCCAGCTCACCACTAGAGAGCTCCTACAATGAGCAGTTCTTC. This sequence encodes CASSPLESSYNEQFF. The whole variable domain, filled in from reference TRBV18 and TRBJ2-1, reads NAGVMQNPRHLVRRRGQEARLRCSPMKGHSHVYWYRQLPEEGLKFMVYLQKENIIDESGMPKERFSAEFPKEGPSILRIQQVVRGDSAAYFCASSPLESSYNEQFFGPGTRLTVL.

The chain uses TRBV7-9 and TRBJ1-1, with D tentatively TRBD1 (5 bases). The CDR3 consists of 15 residues. V lost 0 bases to trimming and J lost 1 base, with 9 bases between them. The V gene's germline CDR1 is SEHNR and CDR2 FQNEAQ (reference sequence). In DNA, the CDR3 is TGTGCCAGCAGCTTAGCGGGTGGGGGGAACACTGAAGCTTTCTTT. This codes for CASSLAGGGNTEAFF.

The J gene is TRBJ1-2, the V gene TRBV5-4; 8 bases map to TRBD1. The junction had 11 bases not matched to a gene; V was cut back by 3 bases and J by 4 bases. The CDR3 length is 16 residues. Germline CDR1 reads SGHNT; CDR2 reads YYREEE (reference sequence). CDR3 amino acids: CASSSKDRADSYGYTF. The CDR3 DNA is TGTGCCAGCAGCTCCAAGGACAGGGCAGATTCCTATGGCTACACCTTC.

The gene calls are TRBV5-6 and TRBJ1-5; unclear D gene. Trimming shortened V by 3 bases and J by 9 bases, and 13 bases separated the two germline ends. Germline V gene lookup returns CDR1 SGHDT and CDR2 YYEEEE. The CDR3 has 13 residues. The CDR3 loop reads CASSSAGVRPQHF. CDR3 DNA sequence: TGTGCCAGCAGCTCCGCGGGTGTCAGGCCCCAGCATTTT.

The V call is TRBV2, the J call TRBJ2-3; 9 nucleotides line up with TRBD1. Germline V gene data show CDR1 as SNHLY and CDR2 as FYNNEI. CDR3 length: 13 amino acids. V was clipped by 10 bases and J by 8 bases; unmatched bases: 10. The CDR3 here is CATQGARDATQYF. The CDR3 region has the DNA TGTGCCACACAGGGGGCGCGTGACGCTACGCAGTATTTT.

Note on this clone: Other DNA sequences within the sample encode an identical CDR3. CDR3 in amino acids: CASSILAGSTGELFF. The CDR3 coding sequence is TGTGCCAGTAGTATATTAGCGGGGAGCACCGGGGAGCTGTTTTTT. The genes are TRBV19 and TRBJ2-2; TRBD2 matches 8 bases. The J segment lost 4 bases and the V segment lost 2 bases, leaving 3 bases of the junction unmatched. This CDR3 is 15 amino acids long. CDR1 and CDR2 (germline): LNHDA, SQIVND (reference sequence).

V and J are TRBV19 and TRBJ1-2; 7 bases are a match to TRBD1. J gave up 4 bases and V 10 bases, and 12 bases lay outside the gene matches. Germline CDR1 and CDR2: LNHDA and SQIVND (reference sequence). The CDR3 is made up of 14 amino acids. The CDR3 DNA follows: TGTGCCACGAACTTTGACAGGGTAGGCTATGGCTACACCTTC. Translation: CATNFDRVGYGYTF.

The J gene is TRBJ1-6, the V gene TRBV5-6; D is unresolved. V lost 1 base and J 9 bases, leaving 20 bases between the germline ends. The germline gives CDR1 SGHDT, CDR2 YYEEEE. The CDR3 runs to 17 residues. The CDR3 DNA sequence: TGTGCCAGCAGCTTGAAATTCAAACTACTATCGGGTTCACCCCTCCACTTT. Protein sequence: CASSLKFKLLSGSPLHF. The full variable domain, rest sourced from reference TRBV5-6 and TRBJ1-6, is DAGVTQSPTHLIKTRGQQVTLRCSPKSGHDTVSWYQQALGQGPQFIFQYYEEEERQRGNFPDRFSGHQFPNYSSELNVNALLLGDSALYLCASSLKFKLLSGSPLHFGNGTRLTVT.

The CDR3 coding sequence is TGTGCCAGCAGTTTCCCGACAGGCTCTGGGGCCAACGTCCTGACTTTC. It specifies CASSFPTGSGANVLTF. The rearrangement joins TRBV28 to TRBJ2-6, with D perhaps matching TRBD1 (6 bases). Germline V CDR1 and CDR2: MDHEN, SYDVKM. The CDR3 has 16 amino acids. Trimming removed 3 bases from V and 0 bases from J, with 9 bases in between.

The chain uses TRBV28 and TRBJ2-2; a possible D gene is TRBD1 (5 bases). Germline V CDR1 and CDR2: MDHEN, SYDVKM. With 6 bases removed from V and 4 bases from J, the gap between germline ends came to 12 bases. The CDR3 has 14 residues. The CDR3 DNA sequence: TGTGCCAGCAGGACCCAGGGTCCCACCGGGGAGCTGTTTTTT. Protein product: CASRTQGPTGELFF.

CDR3: CASSLKTINSNQPQHF. The CDR3 coding sequence is TGTGCCAGCAGCTTGAAGACGATAAATAGCAATCAGCCCCAGCATTTT. The chain joins TRBV5-8 to TRBJ1-5; unclear D gene. Germline CDR1 SGHTS, CDR2 YDEGEE. V lost 1 base and J 0 bases, leaving 11 bases between the germline ends. The CDR3 is made up of 16 amino acids.

The chain combines TRBV5-1 with TRBJ2-5; 8 bases fit TRBD1. With 4 bases clipped from V and 5 bases from J, the junction kept 10 bases outside the gene matches. Per germline, CDR1 SGHRS and CDR2 YFSETQ. The length of the CDR3 is 15 residues. The CDR3 here is CASSPGQGYTETQYF. In DNA, the CDR3 is TGCGCCAGCAGCCCTGGACAGGGTTATACTGAGACCCAGTACTTC. The full variable domain, completed using reference TRBV5-1 and TRBJ2-5, is KAGVTQTPRYLIKTRGQQVTLSCSPISGHRSVSWYQQTPGQGLQFLFEYFSETQRNKGNFPGRFSGRQFSNSRSEMNVSTLELGDSALYLCASSPGQGYTETQYFGPGTRLLVL.

This clone was observed a single time. The sample has other DNA sequences that encode this CDR3 too. This chain connects TRBV30 to TRBJ2-3; either TRBD1 or TRBD2 may fit D (5 bases each). V shed 1 base and J shed 2 bases, with 7 bases lying between them. The length of the CDR3 is 13 residues. Germline CDR1 is GTSNPN and CDR2 is SVGIG (reference sequence). The CDR3 loop reads CAWSGGTTDTQYF. The CDR3 nucleotides read TGTGCCTGGAGTGGGGGGACCACAGATACGCAGTATTTT.

This chain uses TRBV28 with TRBJ1-5; 10 bases agree with TRBD1. The V and J ends lost 7 bases and 7 bases, in that order; junction bases with no gene match: 10. Germline assignment: CDR1 MDHEN and CDR2 SYDVKM. The CDR3 loop spans 15 amino acids. The CDR3, as DNA: TGTGCCAGCACAAGCCGGACAGGGGGACGGCAGCCCCAGCATTTT. Translated: CASTSRTGGRQPQHF. The complete variable domain, with remaining parts taken from reference TRBV28 and TRBJ1-5, reads DVKVTQSSRYLVKRTGEKVFLECVQDMDHENMFWYRQDPGLGLRLIYFSYDVKMKEKGDIPEGYSVSREKKERFSLILESASTNQTSMYLCASTSRTGGRQPQHFGDGTRLSIL.

This chain joins TRBV4-3 and TRBJ2-2, with 13 bases that match TRBD2. This CDR3 is built from 17 residues. Germline-derived CDR1 and CDR2 are LGHNA and YSLEER. V lost 0 bases and J lost 3; bases outside the gene matches: 1. The CDR3 spells CASSQDGLAGDTGELFF. For the CDR3, the DNA is TGCGCCAGCAGCCAAGACGGACTAGCGGGAGACACCGGGGAGCTGTTTTTT.

This sequence joins TRBV27 and TRBJ1-4; 7 bases fit TRBD1. Germline loops: CDR1 MNHEY, CDR2 SMNVEV (reference sequence). The CDR3 totals 14 residues. V shed 6 bases, J shed 8 bases, and the junction held 9 bases outside the gene matches. The CDR3 nucleotides are TGTGCCAGCAGGAGAGCCACAGGGGAAGAAAAACTGTTTTTT. It specifies CASRRATGEEKLFF.

This clone was counted a single time. V is TRBV9 and J is TRBJ2-7, with 10 bases lining up with TRBD2. This CDR3 is built from 14 residues. With V trimmed by 0 bases and J by 6 bases, 3 bases remained unmatched. Germline CDR1 and CDR2: SGDLS and YYNGEE. The CDR3 nucleotides are TGTGCCAGCAGCGTAGGGCTAGCGGGGGTCGAGCAGTACTTC. It translates to CASSVGLAGVEQYF.

This sequence joins TRBV28 and TRBJ2-3; TRBD2 matches at 12 bases. This CDR3 has 17 amino acids. J gave up 2 bases and V 3 bases, and 6 bases lay outside the gene matches. CDR1 MDHEN and CDR2 SYDVKM come from the germline V gene. This chain's CDR3 is CASSFDWTSGITDTQYF. The CDR3 DNA reads as TGTGCCAGCAGTTTTGATTGGACTAGCGGGATCACAGATACGCAGTATTTT. The full variable domain, in which reference TRBV28 and TRBJ2-3 provide the parts outside the CDR3, is DVKVTQSSRYLVKRTGEKVFLECVQDMDHENMFWYRQDPGLGLRLIYFSYDVKMKEKGDIPEGYSVSREKKERFSLILESASTNQTSMYLCASSFDWTSGITDTQYFGPGTRLTVL.

The V call is TRBV18, the J call TRBJ1-2, with 9 nucleotides matching TRBD1. With V trimmed by 2 bases and J by 7 bases, 5 bases remained unmatched. The germline CDR1 and CDR2 sequences are KGHSH and LQKENI. This CDR3 is 14 amino acids long. CDR3 in amino acids: CASSPSTTGGGYTF. The CDR3 DNA follows: TGTGCCAGCTCACCAAGTACGACAGGGGGTGGCTACACCTTC. Full variable domain (rest looked up from reference TRBV18 and TRBJ1-2): NAGVMQNPRHLVRRRGQEARLRCSPMKGHSHVYWYRQLPEEGLKFMVYLQKENIIDESGMPKERFSAEFPKEGPSILRIQQVVRGDSAAYFCASSPSTTGGGYTFGSGTRLTVV.

The V gene is TRBV28, the J gene TRBJ1-5, with D perhaps TRBD1 (5 bases). Germline V CDR1 and CDR2: MDHEN, SYDVKM. V was pared by 2 bases and J by 0 bases, with 17 bases between. The CDR3 spans 18 residues. The CDR3 nucleotides are TGTGCCAGCAGTTTAGTAGGGCATCAGGGTCTTAGCAATCAGCCCCAGCATTTT. It translates to CASSLVGHQGLSNQPQHF.

V and J are TRBV7-9 and TRBJ1-2; D call uncertain. CDR1 is SEHNR, CDR2 FQNEAQ, per germline (reference sequence). With 7 bases removed from V and 5 bases from J, the gap between germline ends came to 11 bases. There are 12 residues in the CDR3. DNA of the CDR3: TGTGCCAGCACTCGCGGCGGGTATGGCTACACCTTC. Its protein product is CASTRGGYGYTF.

The V gene is TRBV28, the J gene TRBJ1-2; D is uncertain. Germline-derived CDR1 and CDR2 are MDHEN and SYDVKM. This CDR3 region has 12 residues. V lost 6 bases to trimming and J lost 4 bases, with 9 bases between them. The CDR3 coding sequence is TGTGCCAGCAGCAAAACGGGCTATGGCTACACCTTC. Its translation is CASSKTGYGYTF.